One and the same sample provided the 2 T cell receptor beta chains below, sequenced in a study of shared clonotypes between healthy human individuals (dated by TCRdb to about 2020). CD8 naive samples were obtained by positive selection for CCR7 among CD45RO-negative cells, yielding a CD45RA+CCR7+ population from which TemRA cells were excluded. The method was the immunoSEQ multiplex PCR assay. In its TCRdb copy, this immuneACCESS table keeps in-frame sequences only and misses some clones. Where compared with another copy, unresolved V genes explain less than half of these, and the others have no known cause. The sample data list around 2,000,000 clones, and roughly 95% of these were observed just once. The top ten hold 1.1% of the sample. Source material: naive CD8+ T cells sorted from blood. The sample's cell subset or site, from its label and the paper: CD45RA+CCR7+. The receptor set was obtained from a man younger than 35 in good health.

About this clone itself: The junction shows a germline mismatch at one end, possibly a read error. CDR3 amino acids: CASREGNYGYTF. The CDR3 nucleotides read TGTGCCAGCAGGGAAGGCAACTATGGCTACACCTTC. V and J are TRBV2 and TRBJ1-2; D is unclear. This CDR3 contains 12 residues. Germline CDR1 SNHLY, CDR2 FYNNEI.

The rearrangement links TRBV4-3 to TRBJ2-3, with D perhaps matching TRBD1 (6 bases). Germline V lookup: CDR1 LGHNA, CDR2 YSLEER. V was clipped by 0 bases and J by 3 bases, with 10 bases between them. The CDR3 is 15 residues long. CDR3 nucleotides: TGCGCCAGCAGCCAAGACTGGCAGGGGACAGATACGCAGTATTTT. It encodes CASSQDWQGTDTQYF.